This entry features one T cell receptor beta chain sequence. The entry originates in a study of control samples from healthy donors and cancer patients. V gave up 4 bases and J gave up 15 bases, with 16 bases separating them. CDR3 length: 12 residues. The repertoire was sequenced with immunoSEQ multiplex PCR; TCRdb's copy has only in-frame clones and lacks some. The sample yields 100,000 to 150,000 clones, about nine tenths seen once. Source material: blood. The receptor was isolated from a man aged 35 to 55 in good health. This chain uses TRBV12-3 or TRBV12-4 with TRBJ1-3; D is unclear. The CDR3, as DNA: TGTGCCAGCAGTTCTCCCCCCACGCTCTCATATTTT. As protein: CASSSPPTLSYF.